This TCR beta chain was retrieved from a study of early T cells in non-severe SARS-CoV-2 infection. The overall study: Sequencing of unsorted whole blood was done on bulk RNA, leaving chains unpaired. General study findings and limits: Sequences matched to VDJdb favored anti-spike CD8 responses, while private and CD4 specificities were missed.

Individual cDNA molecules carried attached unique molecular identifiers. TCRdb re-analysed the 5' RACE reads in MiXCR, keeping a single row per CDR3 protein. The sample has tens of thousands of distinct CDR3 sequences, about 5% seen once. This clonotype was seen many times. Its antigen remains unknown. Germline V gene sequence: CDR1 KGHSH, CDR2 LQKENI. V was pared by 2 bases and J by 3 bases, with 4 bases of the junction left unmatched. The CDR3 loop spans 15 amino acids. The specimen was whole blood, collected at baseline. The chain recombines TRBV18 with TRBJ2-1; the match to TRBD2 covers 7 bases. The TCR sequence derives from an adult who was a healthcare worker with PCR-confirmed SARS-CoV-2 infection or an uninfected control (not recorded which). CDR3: CASSPTGGLYNEQFF. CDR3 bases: TGTGCCAGCTCACCAACGGGAGGTCTCTACAATGAGCAGTTCTTC.